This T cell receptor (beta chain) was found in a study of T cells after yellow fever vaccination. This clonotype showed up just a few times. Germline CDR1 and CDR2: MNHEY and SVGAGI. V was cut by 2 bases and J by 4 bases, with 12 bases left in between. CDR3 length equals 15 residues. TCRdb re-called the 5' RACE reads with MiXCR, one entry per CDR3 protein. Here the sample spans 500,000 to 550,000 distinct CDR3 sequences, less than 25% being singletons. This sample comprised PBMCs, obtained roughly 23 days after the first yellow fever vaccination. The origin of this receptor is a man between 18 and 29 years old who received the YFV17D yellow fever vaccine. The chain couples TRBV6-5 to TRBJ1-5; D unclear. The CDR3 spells CASSYDPSGNQPQHF. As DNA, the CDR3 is TGTGCCAGCAGTTACGACCCCTCGGGGAATCAGCCCCAGCATTTT.